Many counts were recorded for the clone carrying this T cell receptor (beta chain). Its antigen is currently unknown. TCRdb reprocessed the reads with MiXCR, giving one entry per CDR3 protein. The sample contains 200,000 to 250,000 distinct CDR3 sequences, 22% of which appear only once. This CDR3 contains 12 residues. Trimming shortened V by 3 bases and J by 6 bases, and 8 bases separated the two germline ends. The data belong to a study of T cell repertoires in cytomegalovirus infection. Study-level information: Public TCR beta signatures indicated both CMV infection and matching HLA type.

General study points: Cumulative public TCR beta family frequency identified CMV carriers with the relevant HLA. CMV-specific TCR beta clonotypes restricted by HLA-C dominated the ex vivo response.

The sequenced material came from CD8+ T cells from PBMCs. V gene TRBV12-3 or TRBV12-4 combines with J gene TRBJ1-1, with no clear D. The sequence derives from a human donor in good health (CMV status not recorded). Some clones in this sample may be carry-over from other donors' samples. The CDR3 bases are TGTGCCAGCAGTTTGGGAGGCCCTGAAGCTTTCTTT. This sequence encodes CASSLGGPEAFF.